This is a list of T cell receptor beta chains from one sample in a study of T-cell reconstitution after alpha-beta-depleted transplantation in children. Each CDR3 protein is one row after TCRdb ran MiXCR on the PCR reads. The table has about 300,000 distinct CDR3 sequences, 6% to 10% seen once. The sequencing used peripheral blood, collected 360 days after TCRalphabeta/CD19-depleted stem cell transplant. All receptors come from a female patient aged 2 to 10 who had a stem cell transplant for Fanconi anemia, so the T cells may come from the graft donor. Each CDR3 is given with its conserved first and last residue. Not every row has a clone size; where given, it reads once, few, many or a size class.

>15|many|TRBV7-2
CASSLAGGNSVEQYF
>17|few|TRBV2
CASSEGSGTVTYNEQFF
>17|many|TRBV7-2
CASSVPGTGGGTDTQYF
>13|many|TRBV5-1
CASSLLVQETQYF
>12|many|TRBV24-1
CATEGSTDTQYF
>13|few|TRBV18
CASSLSWENEQYF
>13|many|TRBV24-1
CATSDSGTGWAFF
>18|.|TRBV12-3/TRBV12-4
CTSSFYPTGRLGPYGYTF
>13|many|TRBV11-2
CASSPTVRGTQYF
>14|many|TRBV5-1
CASSLAGNYNEQFF
>14|many|TRBV12-3/TRBV12-4
CASNQGQANTEAFF
>17|many|TRBV27
CASTLRGRGLGVYTIYF
>15|many|TRBV9
CASSVGAVANTEAFF
>14|few|TRBV6-2/TRBV6-3
CASNRGSPNSPLHF
>17|many|TRBV12-3/TRBV12-4
CASSLDGTSRAGYEQYF
>11|many|TRBV10-3
CAISGQGEAFF
>13|few|TRBV18
CASSPWQNEKLFF